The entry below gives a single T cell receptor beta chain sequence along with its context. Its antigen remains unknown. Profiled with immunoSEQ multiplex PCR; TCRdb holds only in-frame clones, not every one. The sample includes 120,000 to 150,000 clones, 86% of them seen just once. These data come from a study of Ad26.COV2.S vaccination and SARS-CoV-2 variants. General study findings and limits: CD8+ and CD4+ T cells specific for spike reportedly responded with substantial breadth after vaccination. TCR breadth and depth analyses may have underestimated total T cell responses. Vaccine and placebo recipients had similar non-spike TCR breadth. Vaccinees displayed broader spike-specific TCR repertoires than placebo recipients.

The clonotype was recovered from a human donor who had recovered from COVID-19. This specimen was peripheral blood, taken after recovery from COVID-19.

CDR3 amino acids: CASSIGGISFSYEQYF. CDR3 nucleotides: TGTGCCAGTAGTATCGGAGGAATATCGTTTTCCTACGAGCAGTACTTC. The genes are TRBV19 and TRBJ2-7, with a tentative D call TRBD2 (5 bases). This CDR3 is 16 amino acids long. Trimming pared 3 bases from V and 1 base from J, leaving 16 bases between. Germline assignment: CDR1 LNHDA and CDR2 SQIVND (reference sequence).